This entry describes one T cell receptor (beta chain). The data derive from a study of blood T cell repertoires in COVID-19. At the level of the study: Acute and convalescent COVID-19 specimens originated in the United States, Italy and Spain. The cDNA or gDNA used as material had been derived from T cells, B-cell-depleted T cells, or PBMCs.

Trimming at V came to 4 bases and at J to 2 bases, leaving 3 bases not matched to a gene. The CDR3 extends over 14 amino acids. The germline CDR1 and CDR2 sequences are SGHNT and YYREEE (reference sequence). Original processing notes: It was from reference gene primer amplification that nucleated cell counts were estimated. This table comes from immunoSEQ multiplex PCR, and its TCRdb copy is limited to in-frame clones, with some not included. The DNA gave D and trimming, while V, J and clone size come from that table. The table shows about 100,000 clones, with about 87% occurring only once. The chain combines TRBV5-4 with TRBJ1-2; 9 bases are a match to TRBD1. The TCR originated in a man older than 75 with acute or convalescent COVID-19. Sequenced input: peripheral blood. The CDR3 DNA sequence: TGTGCCAGCAGCGCGGGGACAGGGAACTATGGCTACACCTTC. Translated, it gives CASSAGTGNYGYTF. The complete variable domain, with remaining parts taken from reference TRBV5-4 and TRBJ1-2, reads ETGVTQSPTHLIKTRGQQVTLRCSSQSGHNTVSWYQQALGQGPQFIFQYYREEENGRGNFPPRFSGLQFPNYSSELNVNALELDDSALYLCASSAGTGNYGYTFGSGTRLTVV.